One and the same sample provided the 30 T cell receptor beta chains below, sequenced in a study of blood T cells in healthy people across ages. Next came a second PCR, run for roughly 7 to 12 cycles, which used a sample-barcoded 5' primer along with a J-beta primer mix. MiXCR was run by TCRdb on the 5' RACE reads, yielding one entry per CDR3 protein. The table shows around 940,000 distinct CDR3 sequences, with roughly 47% occurring only once. The specimen sequenced was blood. These receptors were collected from an older woman in good health.

This clonotype showed up just once. The chain is built from TRBV20-1 and TRBJ2-5; D gene unclear. V gave up 1 base and J gave up 1 base, with 7 bases separating them. CDR3 size: 13 residues. In germline, CDR1 is DFQATT, CDR2 SNEGSKA (reference sequence). CDR3 in amino acids: CSARAAVQETQYF. CDR3 DNA: TGCAGTGCTAGAGCGGCGGTCCAAGAGACCCAGTACTTC.

The chain carries TRBV12-3 or TRBV12-4 and TRBJ2-2; the match to TRBD2 covers 10 bases. V dropped 3 bases and J dropped 4; count of bases not matched to a gene: 11. The CDR3 is 18 amino acids. The CDR3, as DNA: TGTGCCAGCAGTTTCCGGACTAGCGGAACCTTGAGCACCGGGGAGCTGTTTTTT. Translating gives CASSFRTSGTLSTGELFF.

V usage is TRBV24-1 and J usage is TRBJ2-7; 9 bases fit TRBD1. In germline, CDR1 is KGHDR, CDR2 SFDVKD. This CDR3 has 14 amino acids. V was pared by 3 bases and J by 10 bases, with 9 bases of the junction left unmatched. CDR3 sequence reads: CATSDPGTGHIQYF. DNA of the CDR3: TGTGCCACCAGTGATCCGGGGACAGGGCATATTCAGTACTTC.

CDR3 sequence (DNA): TGTGCCAGCAGCGTAGCGGGACGTACGGCTGAAGCTTTCTTT. Amino acid sequence: CASSVAGRTAEAFF. The chain combines TRBV9 with TRBJ1-1; TRBD1 might be the D (5 bases). This CDR3 comprises 14 residues. V was shortened by 0 bases and J by 6 bases, with 12 bases between the two germline ends. CDR1 is SGDLS and CDR2 is YYNGEE in the germline V gene.

The chain employs TRBV6-1 and TRBJ2-1; D not resolved. The CDR3 is made up of 14 amino acids. Deletions cut 1 base from V and 8 bases from J, with 12 bases between. The V gene's germline CDR1 is MNHNS and CDR2 SASEGT. The CDR3 nucleotides are TGTGCCAGCAGTGAAGATGGACGCGGCGATGAGCAGTTCTTC. It codes for CASSEDGRGDEQFF.

The V and J genes are TRBV7-3 and TRBJ2-3; 9 bases fit TRBD1. V was pared by 5 bases and J by 6 bases, with 6 bases of the junction left unmatched. CDR3 length: 14 residues. Germline-derived CDR1 and CDR2 are SGHTA and FQGTGA. CDR3 in amino acids: CASSRTGVLDTQYF. The CDR3 nucleotides read TGTGCCAGCAGCCGGACAGGGGTGTTGGATACGCAGTATTTT.

V gene TRBV4-3 combines with J gene TRBJ2-7; 10 nucleotides agree with TRBD1. Germline V CDR1 and CDR2: LGHNA, YSLEER. The V and J ends lost 1 base and 7 bases, in that order; junction bases with no gene match: 16. The CDR3 has 18 residues. The CDR3 loop is CASSQVGTGEWGRNEQYF. Written as DNA, the CDR3 is TGCGCCAGCAGCCAAGTTGGGACAGGGGAGTGGGGTAGGAATGAGCAGTACTTC.

This clonotype showed up just a few times. The DNA for the CDR3 is TGTGCCAGCAGCCTAGGTATAGGGTTTTACGAGCAGTACTTC. This codes for CASSLGIGFYEQYF. The V and J genes are TRBV3-1 and TRBJ2-7; D is ambiguous. CDR3 size: 14 residues. The ends were cut back, 4 bases at V and 4 bases at J, with 14 bases in the middle. Germline loops: CDR1 LGHDT, CDR2 YNNKEL (reference sequence).

The chain uses TRBV6-1 and TRBJ2-7; no definite D call. Trimming stripped 3 bases from V and 0 bases from J, with 9 bases between. CDR3 length: 14 amino acids. The V gene's germline CDR1 is MNHNS and CDR2 SASEGT. Here the CDR3 reads CASSDNSLSYEQYF. CDR3 DNA: TGTGCCAGCAGTGATAACAGTCTCTCCTACGAGCAGTACTTC.

The rearrangement joins TRBV6-6 to TRBJ2-3; TRBD2 aligns across 7 bases. The CDR3 length is 15 residues. The germline V gene encodes CDR1 MNHNY and CDR2 SVGAGI (reference sequence). V shed 3 bases, J shed 4 bases, and the junction held 7 bases outside the gene matches. CDR3: CASSYNSGIADTQYF. DNA for the CDR3: TGTGCCAGCAGTTATAACAGCGGGATTGCAGATACGCAGTATTTT.

This clonotype was found a few times. The V call is TRBV7-2, the J call TRBJ2-1; 11 nucleotides match TRBD2. This CDR3 is 13 amino acids long. Germline CDR1 reads SGHTA; CDR2 reads FQGNSA. The V and J ends lost 5 bases and 8 bases, in that order; junction bases with no gene match: 2. CDR3 region: CASSLSGRDEQFF. The CDR3 DNA is TGTGCCAGCAGCCTTAGCGGGAGGGATGAGCAGTTCTTC. The variable domain in full, completed from reference TRBV7-2 and TRBJ2-1, reads GAGVSQSPSNKVTEKGKDVELRCDPISGHTALYWYRQSLGQGLEFLIYFQGNSAPDKSGLPSDRFSAERTGGSVSTLTIQRTQQEDSAVYLCASSLSGRDEQFFGPGTRLTVL.

This chain links TRBV29-1 with TRBJ2-3; D unresolved. Between the trimmed V and J ends, which lost 1 base and 10 bases, there was a span of 9 bases. CDR1 SQVTM and CDR2 ANQGSEA come from the germline V gene. CDR3 size: 11 residues. The CDR3: CSVEGALAQYF. The DNA of the CDR3 is TGCAGCGTTGAAGGGGCATTAGCGCAGTATTTT.

There are a few counts of this clonotype. J is TRBJ2-3 and V is TRBV6-1, with a tentative D call TRBD1 (5 bases). The ends were cut back, 0 bases at V and 4 bases at J, with 14 bases in the middle. This CDR3 region has 16 residues. Germline lookup yields CDR1 MNHNS and CDR2 SASEGT. The CDR3: CASSEAGAGWPDTQYF. The CDR3 DNA is TGTGCCAGCAGTGAAGCAGGAGCAGGGTGGCCAGATACGCAGTATTTT.

This clonotype was seen repeatedly, ten times or more. The V gene is TRBV7-2, the J gene TRBJ2-7; 9 nucleotides match TRBD2. In germline, CDR1 is SGHTA, CDR2 FQGNSA. This CDR3 comprises 15 residues. Trimming took 1 base from V and 0 from J; bases not matched to a gene: 1. The DNA for the CDR3 is TGTGCCAGCAGCTTAGAAGCGGGAGGCTCCTACGAGCAGTACTTC. Translated, it gives CASSLEAGGSYEQYF.

V is TRBV7-9 and J is TRBJ2-1, with a weak D call TRBD2 (5 bases). The CDR3 spans 16 residues. CDR1 and CDR2 from the germline V gene are SEHNR and FQNEAQ (reference sequence). Deletions cut 3 bases from V and 0 bases from J, with 12 bases between. CDR3: CASSFKTGSSYNEQFF. The CDR3 region has the DNA TGTGCCAGCAGCTTTAAGACTGGGAGCTCCTACAATGAGCAGTTCTTC.

This clonotype was seen at least ten times. This chain connects TRBV7-2 to TRBJ2-3; D is perhaps TRBD2 (6 bases). The CDR3 is 16 amino acids. The germline gives CDR1 SGHTA, CDR2 FQGNSA. V was trimmed by 4 bases and J by 2 bases, leaving 16 bases between them. CDR3 sequence (DNA): TGTGCCAGCAGCTACAATAAGGGACTTACCACAGATACGCAGTATTTT. Translation: CASSYNKGLTTDTQYF.

The V call is TRBV5-1, the J call TRBJ2-3, with D unresolved. The CDR3 extends over 18 amino acids. The V end lost 6 bases, the J end lost 0 bases, and 23 bases lay between the germline ends. Germline CDR1 reads SGHRS; CDR2 reads YFSETQ. The CDR3 sequence is CASMLTSQRLVSTDTQYF. CDR3 bases: TGCGCCAGCATGCTGACCTCTCAGAGGCTCGTTAGCACAGATACGCAGTATTTT.

This clonotype occurred a few times. V is TRBV20-1 and J is TRBJ1-1; D unclear. The CDR3 is made up of 14 amino acids. With 0 bases removed from V and 0 bases from J, the gap between germline ends came to 8 bases. In germline, CDR1 is DFQATT, CDR2 SNEGSKA (reference sequence). The CDR3 bases are TGCAGTGCTAGAGATGACCATATGAACACTGAAGCTTTCTTT. Its protein product is CSARDDHMNTEAFF.

This clonotype was counted only a few times. The chain carries TRBV7-2 and TRBJ1-2, with a tentative D call TRBD1 (5 bases). The CDR3 contains 15 residues. Trimming stripped 5 bases from V and 5 bases from J, with 18 bases between. Germline assignment: CDR1 SGHTA and CDR2 FQGNSA. The DNA for the CDR3 is TGTGCCAGCAGCCCCTTCCTCCGCGACAGTTATGGCTACACCTTC. Protein product: CASSPFLRDSYGYTF.

The rearrangement uses TRBV5-1 and TRBJ2-7; a possible D gene is TRBD2 (6 bases). The CDR3 runs to 17 residues. Trimming took off 1 base at V and 6 bases at J, with 23 bases between the two ends. Germline V CDR1 and CDR2: SGHRS, YFSETQ. The CDR3 here is CASSLPSAGRGAPEQYF. In nucleotides, the CDR3 is TGCGCCAGCAGCTTGCCGTCCGCGGGAAGGGGAGCCCCCGAGCAGTACTTC.

This rearrangement joins TRBV5-1 to TRBJ2-3; D may be TRBD1 (6 bases). Trimming pared 9 bases from V and 3 bases from J, leaving 20 bases between. Germline V gene data show CDR1 as SGHRS and CDR2 as YFSETQ. The CDR3 has 15 amino acids. CDR3 nucleotide sequence: TGCGCCAACCCGAGGGGACAAGACCAAACAGATACGCAGTATTTT. Translated, it gives CANPRGQDQTDTQYF.

The rearrangement links TRBV7-2 to TRBJ1-5; 9 bases line up with TRBD1. J gave up 6 bases and V 3 bases, and 6 bases lay outside the gene matches. The germline gives CDR1 SGHTA, CDR2 FQGNSA. The CDR3 is 15 amino acids. The DNA for the CDR3 is TGTGCCAGCAGCTTTGGACAGGGGATCGGTCAGCCCCAGCATTTT. It specifies CASSFGQGIGQPQHF.

The CDR3 region has the DNA TGCGCCAGCAGTTATGGACGGTCGGGGCAGTACTTC. Translation gives CASSYGRSGQYF. The V gene is TRBV4-3, the J gene TRBJ2-5, with D possibly matching TRBD2 (5 bases). Trimming removed 6 bases from V and 11 bases from J, with 16 bases in between. Germline loops: CDR1 LGHNA, CDR2 YSLEER. The CDR3 is 12 residues long.

This clonotype appeared once. The V call is TRBV15, the J call TRBJ2-5; 14 nucleotides align to TRBD2. The J call is doubtful: the DNA matches TRBJ2-7 better. The CDR3 has 14 residues. Germline V gene lookup returns CDR1 LNHNV and CDR2 YYDKDF (reference sequence). The CDR3 here is CAIRGTSGSGEQYF. In DNA form, the CDR3 reads TGTGCCATCCGTGGGACTAGCGGGAGTGGCGAGCAGTACTTC.

The chain couples TRBV28 to TRBJ2-4; unclear D gene. Trimming took 2 bases from V and 0 from J, leaving 11 bases between them. Germline CDR1 and CDR2: MDHEN and SYDVKM. This CDR3 is built from 16 residues. The chain's CDR3 is CASSLVGNLAKNIQYF. The CDR3 coding sequence is TGTGCCAGCAGTTTAGTAGGCAATTTAGCCAAAAACATTCAGTACTTC.

V gene TRBV27 combines with J gene TRBJ1-2; D possibly corresponds to TRBD1 (6 bases). CDR1 is MNHEY and CDR2 is SMNVEV in the germline V gene (reference sequence). V lost 5 bases, J lost 4 bases, and 23 bases lay in between. This CDR3 is 17 amino acids long. The CDR3 nucleotides read TGTGCCAGCAGTCCCCTCTGGGGGGCTTCAATCGGCTATGGCTACACCTTC. This encodes CASSPLWGASIGYGYTF.

This clonotype was seen more than once but under ten times. V is TRBV25-1 and J is TRBJ1-2; D is possibly TRBD1 (6 bases). This CDR3 is 13 amino acids long. V was clipped by 3 bases and J by 4 bases, with 9 bases between them. Germline lookup yields CDR1 MGHDK and CDR2 SYGVNS. The CDR3 region has the DNA TGTGCCAGCAGTGACAGGGGCCTCTATGGCTACACCTTC. Its translation is CASSDRGLYGYTF.

This chain joins TRBV20-1 and TRBJ1-5; perhaps TRBD1 as D (5 bases). From germline, CDR1 is DFQATT and CDR2 SNEGSKA (reference sequence). The CDR3 loop spans 14 amino acids. The V end lost 0 bases, the J end lost 5 bases, and 11 bases lay between the germline ends. Here the CDR3 reads CSARDRAWDQPQHF. The CDR3, as DNA: TGCAGTGCTAGAGACAGGGCCTGGGATCAGCCCCAGCATTTT.

This clonotype occurred a few times. The J gene is TRBJ2-5, the V gene TRBV3-1; TRBD2 matches 7 bases. This CDR3 has 13 residues. Looked up from germline, CDR1 is LGHDT and CDR2 is YNNKEL (reference sequence). V lost 9 bases to trimming and J lost 1 base; unmatched junction nucleotides: 5. The CDR3 loop reads CASGGGIQETQYF. The CDR3 DNA sequence: TGTGCCAGTGGGGGGGGTATCCAAGAGACCCAGTACTTC.

The chain links TRBV10-3 to TRBJ2-7, with D uncertain. The CDR3 is made up of 11 amino acids. In germline, CDR1 is ENHRY, CDR2 SYGVKD. The V end was cut by 4 bases, the J end by 3 bases, with 4 bases between. CDR3: CAISGHYEQYF. The CDR3 DNA reads TGTGCCATCAGTGGCCACTACGAGCAGTACTTC.